The TCR beta chain under discussion was sequenced for a study of vaccination effects on CD4 cells after COVID-19. Trimming removed 5 bases at V and 5 bases at J, with 21 bases between. Germline V CDR1 and CDR2: MNHNY, SVGAGI (reference sequence). The CDR3 covers 17 residues. Before any sequencing was done, the ViraFEST assay used viral peptide pools to expand antigen-specific CD4+ T cells. It was after 10 days of culture that CD4+ T cells were isolated. Absence of prior SARS-CoV-2 infection characterized the vaccine recipients, who showed negative nucleocapsid antibodies. Sequenced by immunoSEQ multiplex PCR; TCRdb stores in-frame clones only, minus some. The table shows tens of thousands of clones, with 60% to 80% occurring only once. A word on this clone: The target antigen is unknown.

The J gene is TRBJ1-4, the V gene TRBV6-6; the D gene is possibly TRBD1 (6 bases). The TCR comes from a human donor who received a COVID-19 vaccine. The sample here was CD4+ T cells from PBMCs cultured with HCoV-NL63 spike peptides, taken before COVID-19 vaccination. The CDR3 protein is CASSPTGGGLRNEKLFF. CDR3 in DNA: TGTGCCAGCAGTCCAACCGGCGGGGGCTTGAGGAATGAAAAACTGTTTTTT.